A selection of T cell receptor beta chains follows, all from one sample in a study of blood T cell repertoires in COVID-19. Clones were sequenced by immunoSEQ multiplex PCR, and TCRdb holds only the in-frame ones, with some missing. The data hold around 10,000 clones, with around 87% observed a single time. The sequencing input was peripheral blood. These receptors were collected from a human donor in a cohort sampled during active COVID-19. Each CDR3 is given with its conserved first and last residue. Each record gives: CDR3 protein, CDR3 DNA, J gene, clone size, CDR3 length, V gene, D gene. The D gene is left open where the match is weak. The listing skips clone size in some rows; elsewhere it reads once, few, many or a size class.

CDR3 protein: CASTGVRGTEAFF
CDR3 DNA: TGCGCCAGCACGGGTGTCCGGGGCACTGAAGCTTTCTTT
J gene: TRBJ1-1
clone size: .
CDR3 length: 13
V gene: TRBV10-2
D gene: .

CDR3 protein: CASSRGQGSEQYF
CDR3 DNA: TGCGCCAGCAGCAGAGGACAGGGGAGCGAGCAGTACTTC
J gene: TRBJ2-7
clone size: .
CDR3 length: 13
V gene: TRBV5-1
D gene: TRBD1

CDR3 protein: CAIPGPGKTDTQYF
CDR3 DNA: TGCGCCATCCCGGGTCCGGGGAAGACAGATACGCAGTATTTT
J gene: TRBJ2-3
clone size: .
CDR3 length: 14
V gene: TRBV5-1
D gene: .

CDR3 protein: CASSWGQGVTGELFF
CDR3 DNA: TGTGCCAGCAGCTGGGGACAGGGGGTAACCGGGGAGCTGTTTTTT
J gene: TRBJ2-2
clone size: once
CDR3 length: 15
V gene: TRBV5-4
D gene: TRBD1

CDR3 protein: CASGVRTGGTEAFF
CDR3 DNA: TGCGCCAGCGGGGTGAGGACAGGGGGTACTGAAGCTTTCTTT
J gene: TRBJ1-1
clone size: .
CDR3 length: 14
V gene: TRBV5-1
D gene: TRBD1

CDR3 protein: CASSRLRGAGGPSYEQYF
CDR3 DNA: TGTGCCAGCAGCAGGCTGAGGGGAGCGGGGGGTCCCTCCTACGAGCAGTACTTC
J gene: TRBJ2-7
clone size: .
CDR3 length: 18
V gene: TRBV11-2
D gene: TRBD2

CDR3 protein: CASSIFGQGALEQYF
CDR3 DNA: TGTGCCAGCAGCATATTCGGACAGGGGGCCCTCGAGCAGTACTTC
J gene: TRBJ2-7
clone size: .
CDR3 length: 15
V gene: TRBV7-2
D gene: TRBD1

CDR3 protein: CASSGPNRDTRGGYGYTF
CDR3 DNA: TGTGCCAGCAGTGGCCCTAACCGGGACACAAGGGGAGGGTATGGCTACACCTTC
J gene: TRBJ1-2
clone size: once
CDR3 length: 18
V gene: TRBV6-1
D gene: .

CDR3 protein: CASSLRAGGGEQFF
CDR3 DNA: TGTGCCAGCAGCTTAAGGGCGGGTGGAGGAGAGCAGTTCTTC
J gene: TRBJ2-1
clone size: .
CDR3 length: 14
V gene: TRBV7-9
D gene: .

CDR3 protein: CASSTGTSYEQYF
CDR3 DNA: TGTGCCAGCTCGACTGGCACCTCCTACGAGCAGTACTTC
J gene: TRBJ2-7
clone size: .
CDR3 length: 13
V gene: TRBV18
D gene: .

CDR3 protein: CASSEFGQGNEQYF
CDR3 DNA: TGTGCCAGCAGTGAATTTGGACAGGGGAACGAGCAGTACTTC
J gene: TRBJ2-7
clone size: .
CDR3 length: 14
V gene: TRBV2
D gene: TRBD1

CDR3 protein: CASSLGTESYEQYF
CDR3 DNA: TGTGCCAGCAGCTTGGGGACAGAAAGCTACGAGCAGTACTTC
J gene: TRBJ2-7
clone size: .
CDR3 length: 14
V gene: TRBV5-5
D gene: .

CDR3 protein: CASSGTSGGGETQYF
CDR3 DNA: TGTGCCAGTAGCGGGACTAGCGGGGGGGGTGAGACCCAGTACTTC
J gene: TRBJ2-5
clone size: .
CDR3 length: 15
V gene: TRBV19
D gene: TRBD2

CDR3 protein: CASSDSKQVGHTEAFF
CDR3 DNA: TGTGCCAGCAGTGACTCGAAGCAGGTTGGTCACACTGAAGCTTTCTTT
J gene: TRBJ1-1
clone size: .
CDR3 length: 16
V gene: TRBV6-4
D gene: .

CDR3 protein: CASSPGGFMNTEAFF
CDR3 DNA: TGTGCCAGCAGCCCTGGAGGATTCATGAACACTGAAGCTTTCTTT
J gene: TRBJ1-1
clone size: .
CDR3 length: 15
V gene: TRBV11-3
D gene: .

CDR3 protein: CASRQSGQNKGYGYTF
CDR3 DNA: TGTGCCAGCAGACAATCGGGACAGAACAAAGGCTATGGCTACACCTTC
J gene: TRBJ1-2
clone size: .
CDR3 length: 16
V gene: TRBV27
D gene: TRBD1

CDR3 protein: CASGRGRNTEAFF
CDR3 DNA: TGTGCCAGCGGTAGGGGCCGTAACACTGAAGCTTTCTTT
J gene: TRBJ1-1
clone size: .
CDR3 length: 13
V gene: TRBV6-5
D gene: .

CDR3 protein: CASSYQRPGGSYGYTF
CDR3 DNA: TGTGCCAGCAGTTACCAAAGACCTGGGGGGTCCTATGGCTACACCTTC
J gene: TRBJ1-2
clone size: .
CDR3 length: 16
V gene: TRBV6-5
D gene: .

CDR3 protein: CASIGGYEQYF
CDR3 DNA: TGTGCCAGCATCGGCGGGTACGAGCAGTACTTC
J gene: TRBJ2-7
clone size: .
CDR3 length: 11
V gene: TRBV28
D gene: .

CDR3 protein: CSAAPRDEQFF
CDR3 DNA: TGCAGTGCTGCCCCCCGGGATGAGCAGTTCTTC
J gene: TRBJ2-1
clone size: .
CDR3 length: 11
V gene: TRBV20-1
D gene: .

CDR3 protein: CASSWGTINEQYF
CDR3 DNA: TGTGCCAGCAGTTGGGGCACAATAAACGAGCAGTACTTC
J gene: TRBJ2-7
clone size: .
CDR3 length: 13
V gene: TRBV2
D gene: .

CDR3 protein: CASSWTDGYTF
CDR3 DNA: TGTGCCAGCAGTTGGACAGACGGCTACACCTTC
J gene: TRBJ1-2
clone size: .
CDR3 length: 11
V gene: TRBV28
D gene: .

CDR3 protein: CATSEPGQGTGELFF
CDR3 DNA: TGTGCCACCAGTGAGCCGGGACAGGGGACCGGGGAGCTGTTTTTT
J gene: TRBJ2-2
clone size: .
CDR3 length: 15
V gene: TRBV24-1
D gene: TRBD1

CDR3 protein: CASSEEGTTEAFF
CDR3 DNA: TGTGCCAGCAGTGAAGAGGGGACTACTGAAGCTTTCTTT
J gene: TRBJ1-1
clone size: .
CDR3 length: 13
V gene: TRBV2
D gene: .

CDR3 protein: CASSQDTRTVSGYTF
CDR3 DNA: TGTGCCAGCAGCCAAGATACTCGGACAGTTTCTGGCTACACCTTC
J gene: TRBJ1-2
clone size: .
CDR3 length: 15
V gene: TRBV14
D gene: .

CDR3 protein: CASSLWEMNTEAFF
CDR3 DNA: TGTGCCAGCAGCTTATGGGAGATGAACACTGAAGCTTTCTTT
J gene: TRBJ1-1
clone size: .
CDR3 length: 14
V gene: TRBV11-2
D gene: .

CDR3 protein: CASSQAASGDLYEQYF
CDR3 DNA: TGTGCCAGCAGCCAAGCGGCTAGCGGGGACCTCTACGAGCAGTACTTC
J gene: TRBJ2-7
clone size: .
CDR3 length: 16
V gene: TRBV4-2
D gene: TRBD2

CDR3 protein: CASSLVGGDNSPLHF
CDR3 DNA: TGCGCCAGCAGCTTGGTAGGGGGGGATAATTCACCCCTCCACTTT
J gene: TRBJ1-6
clone size: once
CDR3 length: 15
V gene: TRBV5-1
D gene: .

CDR3 protein: CASSQDFTGYNYGYTF
CDR3 DNA: TGCGCCAGCAGCCAAGATTTCACAGGTTATAACTATGGCTACACCTTC
J gene: TRBJ1-2
clone size: .
CDR3 length: 16
V gene: TRBV4-3
D gene: .

CDR3 protein: CASSQDRGSGAGRGEQYF
CDR3 DNA: TGCGCCAGCAGCCAAGACCGGGGTAGCGGGGCGGGACGGGGCGAGCAGTACTTC
J gene: TRBJ2-7
clone size: .
CDR3 length: 18
V gene: TRBV4-1
D gene: TRBD2